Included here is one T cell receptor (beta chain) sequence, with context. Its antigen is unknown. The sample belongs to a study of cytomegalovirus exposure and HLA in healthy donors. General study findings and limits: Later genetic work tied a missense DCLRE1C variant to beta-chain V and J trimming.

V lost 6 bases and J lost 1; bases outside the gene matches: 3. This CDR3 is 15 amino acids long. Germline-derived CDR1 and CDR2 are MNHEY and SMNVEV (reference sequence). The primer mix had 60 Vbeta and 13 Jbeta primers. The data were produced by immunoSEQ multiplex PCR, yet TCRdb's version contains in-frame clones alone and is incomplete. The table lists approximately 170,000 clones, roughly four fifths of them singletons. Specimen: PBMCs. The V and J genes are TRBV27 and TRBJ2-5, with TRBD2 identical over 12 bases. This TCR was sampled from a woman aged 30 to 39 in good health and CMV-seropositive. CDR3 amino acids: CASSQLAGGQETQYF. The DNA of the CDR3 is TGTGCCAGCAGCCAACTAGCGGGGGGCCAAGAGACCCAGTACTTC.